This T cell receptor (beta chain) was obtained from a study of read filtering for tumor transcriptome and immune sequencing. Study-level information: After DNase treatment, RNA was made into whole-transcriptome libraries. TCR-mapped reads were about 4 to 11 million with IR-seq versus about 85 to 1273 with RNA-seq. Notes on the study in general: Approximately 80% of IR-seq clonotypes had one read, totaling 3% to 4.5% of reads; RNA-seq: 74.6% and 44.6%. RNA-seq captured clonotypes less deeply and reliably than IR-seq.

The library was built from 400 ng RNA with molecular barcoded adaptors for alpha/delta and beta/gamma chains. TCRdb reprocessed the reads via MiXCR and lists one record per CDR3 protein. The sample consists of approximately 60,000 distinct CDR3 sequences, around 20% of them appearing once. This clonotype came up many times. As yet, its antigen is unknown. The CDR3 extends over 12 amino acids. The V end lost 5 bases, the J end lost 1 base, and 8 bases lay between the germline ends. Germline CDR1 DFQATT, CDR2 SNEGSKA (reference sequence). The source of this sequence is a donor at least 40 years old with multiple myeloma. The specimen was a population of CD138-negative cells sorted from bone marrow. The chain is built from TRBV20-1 and TRBJ2-5; TRBD1 might be the D (5 bases). CDR3 nucleotide sequence: TGCAGTGCTCAGACAGTCCAAGAGACCCAGTACTTC. Translating it yields CSAQTVQETQYF.